The 6 T cell receptor beta chains below all came from one sample that was sequenced in a study of relationships among human T cell subsets. Anti-CD4 multisort beads removed cells negatively, then anti-CD8 beads positively selected CD8+ T cells. The T cell receptor alpha and beta CDR3 regions were amplified from mRNA by semiquantitative ARM-PCR. In ARM-PCR, communal superprimers followed tagged nested gene-specific primers for exponential amplification. TCRdb fed the multiplex PCR reads into MiXCR, producing one record per CDR3 protein. Of some 5,000 distinct CDR3 sequences in the sample, around two thirds were seen once. The specimen sequenced was CD8+ T cells sorted from blood. These receptors all stem from a man aged 40-49 years in good health.

This clonotype is deemed medium-sized. The chain uses TRBV27 and TRBJ2-5; no firm D call. Germline lookup yields CDR1 MNHEY and CDR2 SMNVEV (reference sequence). Trimming left V 3 bases short and J 4 bases short, with 6 bases between. This CDR3 region has 12 residues. In nucleotides, the CDR3 is TGTGCCAGCAGTTTCCGCATAGAGACCCAGTACTTC. This gives the protein CASSFRIETQYF.

This chain joins TRBV7-9 and TRBJ2-1; tentatively, D is TRBD2 (6 bases). V lost 3 bases and J lost 4, with 7 bases in between. In germline, CDR1 is SEHNR, CDR2 FQNEAQ (reference sequence). CDR3 length equals 13 residues. CDR3 loop: CASSFGGYNEQFF. In DNA form, the CDR3 reads TGTGCCAGCAGCTTTGGAGGGTACAATGAGCAGTTCTTC.

V and J are TRBV5-1 and TRBJ2-1; TRBD1 aligns across 7 bases. J was trimmed by 4 bases and V by 0 bases; bases with no gene match: 7. Germline assignment: CDR1 SGHRS and CDR2 YFSETQ. The CDR3 loop spans 16 amino acids. CDR3 coding DNA: TGCGCCAGCAGCTTGGGGGCGACAGGGCCATACAATGAGCAGTTCTTC. Translation: CASSLGATGPYNEQFF.

This clonotype was seen once. The chain has TRBV2 and TRBJ1-4; TRBD1 might be the D (5 bases). V dropped 6 bases and J dropped 7 bases, with 18 bases sitting between them. The CDR3 is made up of 15 amino acids. The germline CDR1 and CDR2 sequences are SNHLY and FYNNEI. This CDR3 reads CASRQAGGGSEKLFF. Here the CDR3 DNA reads TGTGCCAGCAGACAAGCCGGCGGGGGGTCTGAAAAACTGTTTTTT.

Regarding this clonotype: The junction differs from germline at one of its ends, possibly a read error. The chain is built from TRBV5-4 and TRBJ2-3; 7 bases are a match to TRBD1. Per germline, CDR1 SGHNT and CDR2 YYREEE (reference sequence). CDR3 length: 15 amino acids. CDR3 protein: CASSSGQLGTDTQYF. In nucleotides, the CDR3 is TGCGCCAGCAGCTCGGGACAGTTGGGCACAGATACGCAGTATTTT.

Notes on this clonotype: Germline and junction disagree at one end, which may indicate a read error. CDR3 DNA sequence: TGTGCCAGCAGCTTGGGACAGTGGAACGCTGAAGCTTTCTTT. As protein: CASSLGQWNAEAFF. The chain combines TRBV7-3 with TRBJ1-1; TRBD1 agrees at 7 bases. Germline V gives CDR1 SGHTA, CDR2 FQGTGA. The CDR3 contains 14 residues.